The clone carrying this T cell receptor (beta chain) came up many times. Its antigen is not known. What the library attached to individual cDNA molecules were unique molecular identifiers. TCRdb re-derived calls from the RACE reads in MiXCR, one entry per CDR3 protein. The table lists about 41,000 distinct CDR3 sequences, nearly 4.5% of them singletons. Time point defined: healthy volunteer bleed at 2 weeks. Total RNA came from unfractionated whole blood. The data were obtained in a study of human T cells and chemical hapten exposure. V was clipped by 5 bases and J by 3 bases, with 1 base between them. Germline V gene sequence: CDR1 MDHEN, CDR2 SYDVKM. The CDR3 covers 10 residues. Findings and caveats of the study: DPC sensitization left the count of TCRs above 1 in 1000 unchanged.

The V and J genes are TRBV28 and TRBJ2-5; D gene ambiguous. The TCR originated in a human donor in good health. Some clones in this sample may be carry-over from other donors' samples. What was sequenced was whole blood. CDR3 nucleotide sequence: TGTGCCAGCAGTGAAGAGACCCAGTACTTC. Amino acids: CASSEETQYF.